The rows below give T cell receptor beta chains drawn from one sample of a study of type 1 and type 2 diabetes patients. MiXCR, run by TCRdb on the multiplex PCR reads, gives a single entry per CDR3 protein. The sample has a few hundred thousand distinct CDR3 sequences; approximately 45% are singletons. The sequenced material came from peripheral blood mononuclear cells (PBMCs). These TCRs come from a man between 18 and 29 years old with type 2 diabetes. Each CDR3 is given with its conserved first and last residue. Each record gives: clone size, J gene, D gene, V gene, CDR3 protein, CDR3 DNA. D genes are given only for firm matches. Where a row states a size, it is once, few, many or the class of an expanded clone; other rows omit it.

size: .; J: TRBJ1-1; D: .; V: TRBV2; CDR3: CARKKIGEEAFF; DNA: TGTGCCAGGAAAAAGATAGGCGAAGAAGCTTTCTTT
size: .; J: TRBJ1-5; D: .; V: TRBV30; CDR3: CACSRGGNQPQHF; DNA: TGTGCCTGTTCAAGGGGAGGCAATCAGCCCCAGCATTTT
size: .; J: TRBJ2-5; D: .; V: TRBV4-2; CDR3: CASSQKGGEETQYF; DNA: TGTGCCAGCAGCCAAAAAGGGGGGGAAGAGACCCAGTACTTC
size: few; J: TRBJ2-7; D: TRBD1; V: TRBV12-3/TRBV12-4; CDR3: CASSLAPGQGPKYEQYF; DNA: TGTGCCAGCAGTTTAGCGCCGGGACAGGGACCAAAGTACGAGCAGTACTTC
size: .; J: TRBJ1-2; D: .; V: TRBV20-1; CDR3: CSASSAGGYTF; DNA: TGCAGCGCTAGCTCAGCCGGAGGCTACACCTTC
size: .; J: TRBJ2-1; D: TRBD1; V: TRBV5-1; CDR3: CASGLPGQPYNEQFF; DNA: TGCGCCAGCGGCTTACCGGGACAGCCCTACAATGAGCAGTTCTTC
size: .; J: TRBJ2-1; D: TRBD1; V: TRBV19; CDR3: CASSPGTVQRSNNEQFF; DNA: TGTGCCAGTAGTCCAGGGACAGTGCAGAGGAGTAACAATGAGCAGTTCTTC
size: .; J: TRBJ2-2; D: TRBD2; V: TRBV7-3; CDR3: CASSSLAGGPTGELFF; DNA: TGTGCCAGCAGCTCCCTAGCGGGGGGACCCACCGGGGAGCTGTTTTTT
size: .; J: TRBJ1-2; D: .; V: TRBV15; CDR3: CATSRDGVNYGYTF; DNA: TGTGCCACCAGCAGAGATGGAGTTAACTATGGCTACACCTTC
size: few; J: TRBJ2-7; D: TRBD1; V: TRBV6-5; CDR3: CASSLVPGQGKRAYEQYF; DNA: TGTGCCAGCAGTCTCGTTCCGGGACAGGGTAAACGAGCCTACGAGCAGTACTTC
size: .; J: TRBJ2-7; D: .; V: TRBV10-3; CDR3: CAISSGSYEQYF; DNA: TGTGCCATCAGTTCGGGGTCCTACGAGCAGTACTTC
size: few; J: TRBJ1-2; D: .; V: TRBV29-1; CDR3: CSVLRWGGHYGYTF; DNA: TGCAGCGTCCTTCGGTGGGGAGGGCACTATGGCTACACCTTC
size: once; J: TRBJ2-1; D: TRBD2; V: TRBV2; CDR3: CASSERGFSYEQFF; DNA: TGTGCCAGCAGTGAGCGGGGGTTCTCCTACGAGCAGTTCTTC
size: few; J: TRBJ2-5; D: .; V: TRBV6-5; CDR3: CASSYSRTAETQYF; DNA: TGTGCCAGCAGTTACTCGAGAACGGCGGAGACCCAGTACTTC
size: .; J: TRBJ1-6; D: TRBD1; V: TRBV9; CDR3: CASSARTGGNSPLHF; DNA: TGTGCCAGCAGCGCCCGGACAGGAGGGAATTCACCCCTCCACTTT
size: few; J: TRBJ2-3; D: .; V: TRBV2; CDR3: CASSVSHRENTQYF; DNA: TGTGCCAGCAGTGTCAGTCACAGGGAAAATACGCAGTATTTT
size: .; J: TRBJ1-6; D: .; V: TRBV14; CDR3: CASRLVDNSPLHF; DNA: TGTGCCAGCAGATTGGTGGATAATTCACCCCTCCACTTT
size: .; J: TRBJ1-2; D: TRBD1; V: TRBV28; CDR3: CASSQGDLSYGYTF; DNA: TGTGCCAGCAGCCAGGGGGATCTAAGTTATGGCTACACCTTC
size: once; J: TRBJ2-1; D: .; V: TRBV20-1; CDR3: CSARSFLASEDYNEQFF; DNA: TGCAGTGCTAGATCCTTTCTGGCTAGCGAGGACTACAATGAGCAGTTCTTC